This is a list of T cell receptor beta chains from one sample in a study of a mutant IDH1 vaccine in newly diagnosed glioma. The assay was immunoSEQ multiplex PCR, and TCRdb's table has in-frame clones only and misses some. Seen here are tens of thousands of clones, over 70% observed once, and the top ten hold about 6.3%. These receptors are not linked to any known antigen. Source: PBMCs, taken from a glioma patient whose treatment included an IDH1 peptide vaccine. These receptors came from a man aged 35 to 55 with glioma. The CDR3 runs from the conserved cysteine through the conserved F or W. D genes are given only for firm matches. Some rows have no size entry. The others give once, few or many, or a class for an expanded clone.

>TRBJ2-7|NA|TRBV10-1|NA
CASSGGTSYEQYF
TGCGCCAGCAGTGGAGGCACCTCCTACGAGCAGTACTTC
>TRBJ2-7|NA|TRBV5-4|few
CASSLPASYEQYF
TGTGCCAGCAGCTTGCCAGCATCCTACGAGCAGTACTTC
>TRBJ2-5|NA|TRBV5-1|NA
CASSQEGSKTQYF
TGCGCCAGCAGCCAGGAAGGTTCGAAGACCCAGTACTTC
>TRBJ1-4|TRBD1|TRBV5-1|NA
CASSLGTVINEKLFF
TGCGCCAGCAGCCTGGGGACAGTCATCAATGAAAAACTGTTTTTT
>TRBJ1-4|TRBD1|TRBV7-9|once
CASSLGGQGDEKLFF
TGTGCCAGCAGCTTAGGGGGACAGGGGGACGAAAAACTGTTTTTT
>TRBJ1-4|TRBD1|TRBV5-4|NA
CASSMNRGLDEKLFF
TGTGCCAGCAGTATGAACAGGGGGCTGGATGAAAAACTGTTTTTT
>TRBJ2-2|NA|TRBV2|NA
CASSEYKYTGELFF
TGTGCCAGCAGCGAATACAAGTACACCGGGGAGCTGTTTTTT
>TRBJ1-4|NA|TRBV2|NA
CASSVEGQKLFF
TGTGCCAGCAGTGTTGAGGGACAAAAACTGTTTTTT
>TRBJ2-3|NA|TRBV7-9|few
CASYVAGGTDTQYF
TGTGCCAGCTACGTCGCCGGCGGCACAGATACGCAGTATTTT
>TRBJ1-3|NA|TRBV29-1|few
CSGTTGNTIYF
TGCAGCGGGACGACGGGAAACACCATATATTTT
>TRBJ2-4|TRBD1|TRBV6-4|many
CASSDTGDRGDIQYF
TGTGCCAGCAGTGACACGGGGGACAGGGGAGACATTCAGTACTTC
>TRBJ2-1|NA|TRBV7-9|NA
CASSLGLSSYNEQFF
TGTGCCAGCAGCTTAGGTCTGAGCTCCTACAATGAGCAGTTCTTC
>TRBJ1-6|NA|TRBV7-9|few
CASRGSNSPLHF
TGTGCCAGCAGGGGGAGTAATTCACCCCTCCACTTT
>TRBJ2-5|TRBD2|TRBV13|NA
CASSSPTAGFEETQYF
TGTGCCAGCAGCTCACCAACAGCGGGGTTCGAAGAGACCCAGTACTTC
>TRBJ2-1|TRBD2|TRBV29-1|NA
CSCSGGASEYNEQFF
TGCAGCTGTAGCGGGGGGGCCTCCGAATACAATGAGCAGTTCTTC
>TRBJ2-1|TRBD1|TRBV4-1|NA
CASSDRASYNEQFF
TGCGCCAGCAGCGACAGGGCTTCCTACAATGAGCAGTTCTTC
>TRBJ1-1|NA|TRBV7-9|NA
CASSLQGQLNTEAFF
TGTGCCAGCAGCTTACAAGGACAGTTGAACACTGAAGCTTTCTTT
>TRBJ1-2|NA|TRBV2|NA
CASNRGGDYGYTF
TGTGCCAGCAATCGGGGGGGGGACTATGGCTACACCTTC
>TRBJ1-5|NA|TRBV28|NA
CASSTGQLNQPQHF
TGTGCCAGCAGCACCGGACAGCTTAATCAGCCCCAGCATTTT
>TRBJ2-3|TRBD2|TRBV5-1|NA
CASSLRLAVTDTQYF
TGCGCCAGCAGCTTGAGGCTAGCGGTCACAGATACGCAGTATTTT
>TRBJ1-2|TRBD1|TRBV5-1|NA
CASSVDRAGWGYTF
TGCGCCAGCAGCGTGGACAGGGCAGGTTGGGGCTACACCTTC
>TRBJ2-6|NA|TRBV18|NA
CASSPAMLRGSGANVLTF
TGTGCCAGCTCACCGGCGATGCTCAGGGGCTCTGGGGCCAACGTCCTGACTTTC
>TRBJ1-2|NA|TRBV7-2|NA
CASSMGQIYGYTF
TGTGCCAGCAGTATGGGACAAATCTATGGCTACACCTTC
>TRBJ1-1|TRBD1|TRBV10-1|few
CASSESNRGNTEAFF
TGCGCCAGCAGTGAGTCAAACAGGGGGAACACTGAAGCTTTCTTT
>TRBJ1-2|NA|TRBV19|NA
CASSSMAGNYGYTF
TGTGCCAGTAGCTCAATGGCAGGGAATTATGGCTACACCTTC
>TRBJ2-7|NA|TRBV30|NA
CAWSVLPIYEQYF
TGTGCCTGGAGTGTACTCCCAATCTACGAGCAGTACTTC
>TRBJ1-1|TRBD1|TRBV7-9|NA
CASSARQGGTEAFF
TGTGCCAGCAGCGCCCGACAGGGAGGAACTGAAGCTTTCTTT
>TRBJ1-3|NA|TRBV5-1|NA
CASSPTASAGNTIYF
TGCGCCAGCAGCCCGACAGCTTCTGCTGGAAACACCATATATTTT
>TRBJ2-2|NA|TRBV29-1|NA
CSVESQANTGELFF
TGCAGCGTTGAAAGTCAGGCGAACACCGGGGAGCTGTTTTTT
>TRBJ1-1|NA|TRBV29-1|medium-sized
CSVLRDMNTEAFF
TGCAGCGTTCTCCGGGACATGAACACTGAAGCTTTCTTT
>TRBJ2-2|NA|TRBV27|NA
CASSLQGTGELFF
TGTGCCAGCAGTTTACAGGGCACCGGGGAGCTGTTTTTT
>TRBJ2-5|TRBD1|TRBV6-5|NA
CASRDRVAQETQYF
TGTGCCAGCAGGGACAGGGTGGCCCAAGAGACCCAGTACTTC
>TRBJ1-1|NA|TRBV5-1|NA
CASSFVREGTEAFF
TGCGCCAGCAGCTTCGTCCGGGAAGGGACTGAAGCTTTCTTT
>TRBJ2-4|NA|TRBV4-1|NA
CASSLTGTSFIQYF
TGCGCCAGCAGCCTGACAGGGACTAGTTTCATTCAGTACTTC
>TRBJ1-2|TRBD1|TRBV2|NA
CATTWGQGVTF
TGTGCCACCACCTGGGGACAGGGGGTCACCTTC
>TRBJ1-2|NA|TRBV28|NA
CASRTTAGPGGYTF
TGTGCCAGCAGAACTACGGCGGGACCTGGGGGCTACACCTTC
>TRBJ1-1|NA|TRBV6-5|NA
CASSYSRQFYEAFF
TGTGCCAGCAGTTACTCGCGGCAGTTTTATGAAGCTTTCTTT
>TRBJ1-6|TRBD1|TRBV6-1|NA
CASSEVSGTGNSPLHF
TGTGCCAGCAGTGAAGTTTCCGGGACAGGGAATTCACCCCTCCACTTT
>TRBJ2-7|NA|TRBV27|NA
CASSLLQKFGEQYF
TGTGCCAGCAGTTTATTACAGAAATTCGGCGAGCAGTACTTC
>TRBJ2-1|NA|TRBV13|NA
CASRQGGGGEQFF
TGTGCCAGCAGACAGGGTGGGGGTGGTGAGCAGTTCTTC
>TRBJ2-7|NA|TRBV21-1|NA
CASSKGSRSAGGRYWEQYF
TGTGCCAGCAGCAAAGGGTCCCGGTCAGCGGGGGGCCGCTACTGGGAGCAGTACTTC
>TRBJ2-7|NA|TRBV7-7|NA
CASSFRDVPYEQYF
TGTGCCAGCAGCTTTCGCGACGTCCCCTACGAGCAGTACTTC
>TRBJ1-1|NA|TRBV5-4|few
CASSVGAEAFF
TGTGCCAGCAGCGTTGGAGCTGAAGCTTTCTTT
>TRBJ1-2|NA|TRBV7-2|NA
CASSFYLNNGYTF
TGTGCCAGCAGCTTCTACCTCAATAACGGCTACACCTTC
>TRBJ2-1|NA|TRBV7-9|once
CASSRLGGQFF
TGTGCCAGCAGCCGACTCGGTGGGCAGTTCTTC
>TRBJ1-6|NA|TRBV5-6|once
CASSLAQGSYNSPLHF
TGTGCCAGCAGCTTGGCCCAGGGCTCCTATAATTCACCCCTCCACTTT